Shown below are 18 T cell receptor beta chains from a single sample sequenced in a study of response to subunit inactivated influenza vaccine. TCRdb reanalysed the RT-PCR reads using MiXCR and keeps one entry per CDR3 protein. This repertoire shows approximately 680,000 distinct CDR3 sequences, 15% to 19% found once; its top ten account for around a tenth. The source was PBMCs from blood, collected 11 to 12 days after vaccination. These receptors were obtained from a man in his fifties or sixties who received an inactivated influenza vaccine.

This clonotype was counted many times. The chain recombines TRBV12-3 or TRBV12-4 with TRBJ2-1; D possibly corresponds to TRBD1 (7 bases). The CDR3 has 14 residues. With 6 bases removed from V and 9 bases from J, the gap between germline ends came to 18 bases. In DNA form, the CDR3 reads TGTGCCAGCAGCAAGGCAGGGGGGCAAGGTGAGCAGTTCTTC. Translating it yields CASSKAGGQGEQFF.

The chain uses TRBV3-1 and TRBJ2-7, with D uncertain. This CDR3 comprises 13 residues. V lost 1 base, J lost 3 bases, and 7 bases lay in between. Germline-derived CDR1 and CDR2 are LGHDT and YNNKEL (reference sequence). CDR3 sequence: CASSQAAVYEQYF. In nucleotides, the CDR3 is TGTGCCAGCAGCCAAGCGGCCGTCTACGAGCAGTACTTC.

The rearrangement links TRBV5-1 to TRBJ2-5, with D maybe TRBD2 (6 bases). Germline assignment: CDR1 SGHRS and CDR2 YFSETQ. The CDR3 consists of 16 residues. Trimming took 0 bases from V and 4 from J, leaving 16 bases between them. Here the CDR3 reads CASSLAPMEGGETQYF. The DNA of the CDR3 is TGCGCCAGCAGCTTGGCCCCGATGGAGGGTGGAGAGACCCAGTACTTC.

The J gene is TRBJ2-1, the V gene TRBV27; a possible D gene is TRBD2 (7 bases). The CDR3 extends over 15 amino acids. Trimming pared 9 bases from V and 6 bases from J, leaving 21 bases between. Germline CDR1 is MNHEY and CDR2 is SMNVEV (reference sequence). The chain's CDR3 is CASTPGAGVANEQFF. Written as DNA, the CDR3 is TGTGCCAGTACGCCGGGGGCGGGAGTGGCCAATGAGCAGTTCTTC.

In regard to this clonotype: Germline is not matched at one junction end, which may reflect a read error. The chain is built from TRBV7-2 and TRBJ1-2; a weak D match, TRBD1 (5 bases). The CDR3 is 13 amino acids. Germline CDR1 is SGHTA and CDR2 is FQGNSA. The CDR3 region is CDSSLSGAYGYTF. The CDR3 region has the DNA TGTGACAGCAGCTTATCCGGGGCCTATGGCTACACCTTC.

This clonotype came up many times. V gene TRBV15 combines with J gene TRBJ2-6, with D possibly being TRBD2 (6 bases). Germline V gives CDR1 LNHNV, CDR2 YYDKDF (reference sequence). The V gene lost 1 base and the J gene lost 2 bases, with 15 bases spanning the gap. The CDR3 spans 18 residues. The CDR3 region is CATSRGSPGLTGANVLTF. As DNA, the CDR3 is TGTGCCACCAGCAGAGGATCGCCAGGACTAACTGGGGCCAACGTCCTGACTTTC.

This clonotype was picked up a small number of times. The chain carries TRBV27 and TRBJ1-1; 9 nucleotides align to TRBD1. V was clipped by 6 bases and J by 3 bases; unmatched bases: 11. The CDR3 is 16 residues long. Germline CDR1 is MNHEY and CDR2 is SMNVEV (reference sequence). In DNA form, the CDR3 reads TGTGCCAGCAGGAAGGGACAGGGTCTTTGGGACACTGAAGCTTTCTTT. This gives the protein CASRKGQGLWDTEAFF.

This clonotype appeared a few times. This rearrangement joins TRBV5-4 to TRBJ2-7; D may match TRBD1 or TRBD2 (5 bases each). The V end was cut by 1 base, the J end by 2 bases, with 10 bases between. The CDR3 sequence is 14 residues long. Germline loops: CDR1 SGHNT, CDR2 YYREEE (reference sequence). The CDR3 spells CASSLHQGAYEQYF. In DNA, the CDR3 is TGTGCCAGCAGCTTGCATCAGGGAGCCTACGAGCAGTACTTC.

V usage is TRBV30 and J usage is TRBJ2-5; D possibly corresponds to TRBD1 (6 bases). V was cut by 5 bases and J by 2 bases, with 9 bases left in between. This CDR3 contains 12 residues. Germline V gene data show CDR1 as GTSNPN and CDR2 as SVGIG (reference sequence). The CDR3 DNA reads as TGTGCCTGGGGCGGACAGCAAGAGACCCAGTACTTC. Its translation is CAWGGQQETQYF.

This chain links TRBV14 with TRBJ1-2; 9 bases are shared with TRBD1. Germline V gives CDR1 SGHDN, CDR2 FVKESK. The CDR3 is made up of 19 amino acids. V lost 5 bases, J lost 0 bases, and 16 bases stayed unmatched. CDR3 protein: CASSSKDRGTLTTNYGYTF. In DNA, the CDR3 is TGTGCCAGCAGCTCCAAGGACAGGGGAACTTTAACGACTAACTATGGCTACACCTTC.

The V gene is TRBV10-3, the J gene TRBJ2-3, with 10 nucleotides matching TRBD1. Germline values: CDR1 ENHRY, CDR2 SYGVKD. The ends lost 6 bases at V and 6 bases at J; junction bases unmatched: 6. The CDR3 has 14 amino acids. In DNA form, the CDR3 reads TGTGCCATCAGGATGACAGGGGGCGCGGATACGCAGTATTTT. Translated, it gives CAIRMTGGADTQYF.

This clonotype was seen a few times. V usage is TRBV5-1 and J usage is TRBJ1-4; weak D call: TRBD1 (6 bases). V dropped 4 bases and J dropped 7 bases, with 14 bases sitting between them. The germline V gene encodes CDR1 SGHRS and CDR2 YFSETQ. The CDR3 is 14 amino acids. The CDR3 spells CASSPRTVAEKLFF. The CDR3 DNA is TGCGCCAGCAGCCCCCGGACAGTGGCTGAAAAACTGTTTTTT.

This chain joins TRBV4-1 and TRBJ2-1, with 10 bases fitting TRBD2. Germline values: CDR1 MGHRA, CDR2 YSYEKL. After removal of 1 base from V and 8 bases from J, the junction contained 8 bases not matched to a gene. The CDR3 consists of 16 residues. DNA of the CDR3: TGCGCCAGCAGCCAAGGCGGAGCGGGGGGGCGGGATGAGCAGTTCTTC. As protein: CASSQGGAGGRDEQFF.

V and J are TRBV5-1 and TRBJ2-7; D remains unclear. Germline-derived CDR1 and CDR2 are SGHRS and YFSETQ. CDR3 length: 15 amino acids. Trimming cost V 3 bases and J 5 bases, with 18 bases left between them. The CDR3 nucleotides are TGCGCCAGCAGCTCTTCCGGGCTTCTACGAGACGAGCAGTACTTC. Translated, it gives CASSSSGLLRDEQYF.

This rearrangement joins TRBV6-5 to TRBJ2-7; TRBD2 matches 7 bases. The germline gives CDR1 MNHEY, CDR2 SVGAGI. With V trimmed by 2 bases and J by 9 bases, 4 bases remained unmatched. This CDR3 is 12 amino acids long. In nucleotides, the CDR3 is TGTGCCAGCAGTTACCGGGGAGGGTGGCAGTACTTC. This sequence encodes CASSYRGGWQYF.

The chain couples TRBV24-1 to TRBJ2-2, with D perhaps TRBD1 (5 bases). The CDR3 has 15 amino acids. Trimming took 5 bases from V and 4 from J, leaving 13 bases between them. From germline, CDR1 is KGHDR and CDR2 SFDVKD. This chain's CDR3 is CATSAPGSITGELFF. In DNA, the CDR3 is TGTGCCACCAGTGCCCCAGGGTCGATCACCGGGGAGCTGTTTTTT.

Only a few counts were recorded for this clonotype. This CDR3 is CASSLAHSASGSYEQYF. DNA for the CDR3: TGTGCCAGCAGCTTAGCGCATTCGGCTAGCGGATCCTACGAGCAGTACTTC. The V call is TRBV7-9, the J call TRBJ2-7, with 7 nucleotides matching TRBD2. Per the germline V gene, CDR1 is SEHNR and CDR2 is FQNEAQ (reference sequence). CDR3 size: 17 residues. After removal of 0 bases from V and 1 base from J, the junction contained 9 bases not matched to a gene.

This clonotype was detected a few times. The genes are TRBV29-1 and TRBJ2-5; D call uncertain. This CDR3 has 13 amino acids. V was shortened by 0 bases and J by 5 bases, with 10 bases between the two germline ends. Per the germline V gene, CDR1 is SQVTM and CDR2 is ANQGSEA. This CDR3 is CSVEDGQAETQYF. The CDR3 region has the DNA TGCAGCGTTGAAGATGGCCAGGCGGAGACCCAGTACTTC. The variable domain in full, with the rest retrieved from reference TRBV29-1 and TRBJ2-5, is SAVISQKPSRDICQRGTSLTIQCQVDSQVTMMFWYRQQPGQSLTLIATANQGSEATYESGFVIDKFPISRPNLTFSTLTVSNMSPEDSSIYLCSVEDGQAETQYFGPGTRLLVL.